The 9 T cell receptor beta chains listed next were all sequenced from one sample in a study of shared clonotypes between healthy human individuals. Sequencing was performed with immunoSEQ multiplex PCR; in TCRdb, only in-frame clones are kept and a portion is missing. The sample has hundreds of thousands of clones, approximately 74% seen once; the top ten hold around 1.6%. Input material: memory CD4+ T cells sorted from blood. The sample's subset: CD45RA-negative fraction. The receptors originated from a woman in her thirties in good health.

The CDR3 is CASSLEGRAMKNEQFF. The DNA for the CDR3 is TGCGCCAGCAGCTTGGAAGGGAGGGCCATGAAGAATGAGCAGTTCTTC. The gene calls are TRBV5-1 and TRBJ2-1, with TRBD2 matching over 7 bases. Looked up from germline, CDR1 is SGHRS and CDR2 is YFSETQ. This CDR3 is built from 16 residues. The junction had 10 bases not matched to a gene; V was cut back by 0 bases and J by 7 bases. Full variable domain (rest looked up from reference TRBV5-1 and TRBJ2-1): KAGVTQTPRYLIKTRGQQVTLSCSPISGHRSVSWYQQTPGQGLQFLFEYFSETQRNKGNFPGRFSGRQFSNSRSEMNVSTLELGDSALYLCASSLEGRAMKNEQFFGPGTRLTVL.

V and J are TRBV7-9 and TRBJ1-2; 7 nucleotides align to TRBD1. The V and J ends lost 8 bases and 2 bases, in that order; junction bases with no gene match: 2. Germline V lookup: CDR1 SEHNR, CDR2 FQNEAQ (reference sequence). The CDR3 extends over 12 amino acids. The CDR3 coding sequence is TGTGCCAGCGACAGGGACAACTATGGCTACACCTTC. Translated, it gives CASDRDNYGYTF.

A remark on this clone: The same CDR3 also results from other DNA sequences found in this sample. The chain uses TRBV5-1 and TRBJ1-4; D not resolved. The germline V and J ends were trimmed by 0 bases and 2 bases, with 5 bases remaining between them. The CDR3 covers 14 residues. Germline CDR1 is SGHRS and CDR2 is YFSETQ. The CDR3 region has the DNA TGCGCCAGCAGCTTGGGGGGTACTAATGAAAAACTGTTTTTT. Residues: CASSLGGTNEKLFF.

The chain uses TRBV2 and TRBJ2-2; D gene ambiguous. Germline CDR1 reads SNHLY; CDR2 reads FYNNEI. Trimming took 4 bases from V and 5 from J, leaving 8 bases between them. This CDR3 is built from 13 residues. Written as DNA, the CDR3 is TGTGCCAGCAGTGGTTGGGGAACCGGGGAGCTGTTTTTT. It codes for CASSGWGTGELFF.

The rearrangement links TRBV2 to TRBJ1-5; D possibly corresponds to TRBD1 (5 bases). The CDR3 is made up of 13 amino acids. From germline, CDR1 is SNHLY and CDR2 FYNNEI. The V end was cut by 8 bases, the J end by 2 bases, with 10 bases between. The CDR3: CASGGLGNQPQHF. The CDR3 DNA reads TGTGCCAGCGGGGGTCTCGGCAATCAGCCCCAGCATTTT.

This chain connects TRBV10-1 to TRBJ2-3, with TRBD2 as a possible D gene (5 bases). This CDR3 region has 14 residues. In germline, CDR1 is WNHNN, CDR2 SYGVQD (reference sequence). V gave up 5 bases and J gave up 2 bases, with 11 bases separating them. In DNA, the CDR3 is TGCGCCAGCAGTCCGGCGGGCCTCACAGATACGCAGTATTTT. Translated: CASSPAGLTDTQYF.

Remarks on this clone: With only one base between it and a far larger clone, this is likely a read error. The sample holds other DNA sequences that translate to the same CDR3. The chain joins TRBV5-1 to TRBJ2-5; D unclear. CDR3 size: 12 residues. In germline, CDR1 is SGHRS, CDR2 YFSETQ. Between the trimmed V and J ends, which lost 4 bases and 0 bases, there was a span of 4 bases. This CDR3 reads CASSPNQETQYF. The CDR3 coding sequence is TGCGCCAGCAGCCCAAACCAAGAGACCCAGTACTTC.

The chain carries TRBV7-8 and TRBJ2-2, with 10 nucleotides matching TRBD1. The CDR3 runs to 15 residues. Germline V lookup: CDR1 SGHVS, CDR2 FQNEAQ. Unmatched junction bases numbered 3, after V lost 2 bases and J lost 6 bases. The CDR3 DNA reads TGTGCCAGCAGCTTAAGGGACAGGGGTTCCGGGGAGCTGTTTTTT. Translation gives CASSLRDRGSGELFF.

V usage is TRBV2 and J usage is TRBJ2-7, with 7 bases that match TRBD1. Losses at the gene ends were 7 bases for V and 6 bases for J; bases not matched to a gene: 15. This CDR3 region has 15 residues. Germline V gene sequence: CDR1 SNHLY, CDR2 FYNNEI. The CDR3 nucleotides read TGTGCCAGCAACAGGGATTGGGGACAGAGGCGCGAGCAGTACTTC. Amino acid sequence: CASNRDWGQRREQYF.